The 29 T cell receptor beta chains given below trace back to one sample, sequenced in a study of cytomegalovirus exposure and HLA in healthy donors. Clones were read by immunoSEQ multiplex PCR, and TCRdb kept only the in-frame ones, dropping some. The table lists tens of thousands of clones, 91% of them singletons. Material: PBMCs. These receptors were obtained from a man aged 18 to 30 in good health and CMV-seronegative.

The chain joins TRBV29-1 to TRBJ2-2; perhaps TRBD2 as D (6 bases). CDR1 is SQVTM and CDR2 is ANQGSEA in the germline V gene. The ends were cut back, 5 bases at V and 0 bases at J, with 25 bases in the middle. The CDR3 runs to 19 residues. The CDR3 spells CSVLDQGATGTSNTGELFF. Written as DNA, the CDR3 is TGCAGCGTTTTAGATCAAGGAGCCACCGGGACTTCGAACACCGGGGAGCTGTTTTTT.

This chain connects TRBV28 to TRBJ2-7; D uncertain. Trimming removed 6 bases at V and 5 bases at J, with 14 bases between. The length of the CDR3 is 13 residues. Germline V gives CDR1 MDHEN, CDR2 SYDVKM. The CDR3 DNA reads TGTGCCAGCAGCCCGGGTCGAGGCCACGAGCAGTACTTC. This gives the protein CASSPGRGHEQYF.

J is TRBJ2-7 and V is TRBV28, with D perhaps TRBD2 (6 bases). This CDR3 is 14 amino acids long. V lost 6 bases and J lost 0, with 12 bases in between. Germline assignment: CDR1 MDHEN and CDR2 SYDVKM. The CDR3 coding sequence is TGTGCCAGCAGCGACCGGGGGAGCTCCTACGAGCAGTACTTC. This gives the protein CASSDRGSSYEQYF.

The chain is built from TRBV7-3 and TRBJ2-2; 7 nucleotides align to TRBD1. The length of the CDR3 is 16 residues. Germline loops: CDR1 SGHTA, CDR2 FQGTGA. With 5 bases clipped from V and 0 bases from J, the junction kept 6 bases outside the gene matches. As DNA, the CDR3 is TGTGCCAGCAGCCGGGGACAGAGATCGAACACCGGGGAGCTGTTTTTT. Translating gives CASSRGQRSNTGELFF.

The CDR3: CASRHRDLTGNTIYF. CDR3 nucleotide sequence: TGTGCCAGCAGACACAGGGATCTGACAGGAAACACCATATATTTT. The chain couples TRBV6-6 to TRBJ1-3, with D maybe TRBD1 (6 bases). Deletions cut 6 bases from V and 4 bases from J, with 16 bases between. This CDR3 has 15 amino acids. The germline V gene has CDR1 MNHNY and CDR2 SVGAGI (reference sequence).

The chain couples TRBV5-5 to TRBJ2-5, with D unclear. The CDR3 has 12 amino acids. Germline loops: CDR1 SGHKS, CDR2 YYEKEE (reference sequence). Deletions cut 4 bases from V and 5 bases from J, with 9 bases between. The CDR3 here is CASSPFGETQYF. DNA of the CDR3: TGTGCCAGCAGCCCCTTCGGGGAGACCCAGTACTTC.

The chain combines TRBV6-5 with TRBJ1-1; no firm D call. V was cut by 6 bases and J by 11 bases, with 19 bases left in between. Germline lookup yields CDR1 MNHEY and CDR2 SVGAGI. The CDR3 has 13 amino acids. The CDR3 sequence is CASRVSDRVRAFF. In DNA, the CDR3 is TGTGCCAGCAGGGTTAGCGATAGGGTGAGGGCTTTCTTT.

The count of this clone is one. The genes are TRBV7-9 and TRBJ1-2, with 9 bases identical to TRBD1. The CDR3 is made up of 15 amino acids. The J segment lost 1 base and the V segment lost 6 bases, leaving 6 bases of the junction unmatched. Germline V gene sequence: CDR1 SEHNR, CDR2 FQNEAQ (reference sequence). The CDR3 spells CASRRTGEGNYGYTF. CDR3 DNA sequence: TGTGCCAGCAGGCGGACAGGGGAGGGTAACTATGGCTACACCTTC. The whole variable domain, remainder taken from reference TRBV7-9 and TRBJ1-2, is DTGVSQNPRHKITKRGQNVTFRCDPISEHNRLYWYRQTLGQGPEFLTYFQNEAQLEKSRLLSDRFSAERPKGSFSTLEIQRTEQGDSAMYLCASRRTGEGNYGYTFGSGTRLTVV.

The chain has TRBV4-3 and TRBJ2-2; 9 bases are shared with TRBD2. The trim removed 4 bases at V and 1 base at J, leaving 7 bases unmatched. The CDR3 has 17 amino acids. The germline gives CDR1 LGHNA, CDR2 YSLEER. In DNA, the CDR3 is TGCGCCAGCAGCCTCCAGGCGACTAGCGGGAACACCGGGGAGCTGTTTTTT. Its protein product is CASSLQATSGNTGELFF.

The gene calls are TRBV7-3 and TRBJ2-1, with D perhaps matching TRBD2 (6 bases). CDR3 size: 15 residues. The germline V gene encodes CDR1 SGHTA and CDR2 FQGTGA. V lost 2 bases and J 5 bases, leaving 13 bases between the germline ends. The CDR3 loop is CASSLYGQRDNEQFF. CDR3 bases: TGTGCCAGCAGCTTATATGGCCAGCGGGACAATGAGCAGTTCTTC.

This sequence joins TRBV6-5 and TRBJ1-5; the D is unclear. The CDR3 extends over 15 amino acids. Trimming took off 0 bases at V and 6 bases at J, with 12 bases between the two ends. Germline V gives CDR1 MNHEY, CDR2 SVGAGI. CDR3 residues: CASSYSMTSGQPQHF. The CDR3 nucleotides read TGTGCCAGCAGTTACTCGATGACCTCGGGTCAGCCCCAGCATTTT.

The chain has TRBV7-2 and TRBJ1-4; possibly TRBD1 for D (5 bases). CDR1 SGHTA and CDR2 FQGNSA come from the germline V gene. V lost 4 bases to trimming and J lost 8 bases, with 8 bases between them. CDR3 size: 12 residues. CDR3 loop: CASSSRTEKLFF. Here the CDR3 DNA reads TGTGCCAGCAGCTCGCGGACAGAAAAACTGTTTTTT. The whole variable domain, remainder taken from reference TRBV7-2 and TRBJ1-4, is GAGVSQSPSNKVTEKGKDVELRCDPISGHTALYWYRQSLGQGLEFLIYFQGNSAPDKSGLPSDRFSAERTGGSVSTLTIQRTQQEDSAVYLCASSSRTEKLFFGSGTQLSVL.

This chain links TRBV10-3 with TRBJ2-5, with no clear D. This CDR3 has 13 residues. The V gene lost 0 bases and the J gene lost 3 bases, with 5 bases spanning the gap. From germline, CDR1 is ENHRY and CDR2 SYGVKD. The CDR3 sequence: CAISESSEETQYF. Here the CDR3 DNA reads TGTGCCATCAGTGAGTCCAGTGAAGAGACCCAGTACTTC.

The gene calls are TRBV28 and TRBJ2-7; 13 bases match TRBD2. The ends lost 3 bases at V and 0 bases at J; junction bases unmatched: 5. The germline V gene has CDR1 MDHEN and CDR2 SYDVKM. The CDR3 has 17 residues. CDR3 DNA: TGTGCCAGCAGTTTCGTACTAGCGGGAGGGCTCTCCTACGAGCAGTACTTC. Encoded protein: CASSFVLAGGLSYEQYF.

V and J are TRBV28 and TRBJ1-4, with D maybe TRBD1 (5 bases). The germline V gene has CDR1 MDHEN and CDR2 SYDVKM. The germline V and J ends were trimmed by 5 bases and 7 bases, with 17 bases remaining between them. The CDR3 sequence is 15 residues long. This chain's CDR3 is CASSTIKQAFEKLFF. The CDR3 nucleotides are TGTGCCAGCAGTACGATTAAACAGGCTTTTGAAAAACTGTTTTTT.

This clone was counted once. V gene TRBV7-8 combines with J gene TRBJ1-5; maybe TRBD1 (5 bases). In germline, CDR1 is SGHVS, CDR2 FQNEAQ. V was pared by 5 bases and J by 0 bases, with 11 bases between. CDR3 length equals 15 residues. The CDR3 DNA reads TGTGCCAGCAGCCTCGGGGGGACTAGCAATCAGCCCCAGCATTTT. Translation gives CASSLGGTSNQPQHF.

V and J are TRBV5-4 and TRBJ1-1; the D gene is possibly TRBD1 (6 bases). The CDR3 is 14 amino acids. Trimming took off 0 bases at V and 8 bases at J, with 14 bases between the two ends. Germline CDR1 is SGHNT and CDR2 is YYREEE (reference sequence). CDR3 sequence (DNA): TGTGCCAGCAGCTTGGGATTCACGGGGACAGAAGCTTTCTTT. Translating it yields CASSLGFTGTEAFF.

The chain joins TRBV25-1 to TRBJ2-1; tentative D call: TRBD2 (6 bases). V lost 0 bases to trimming and J lost 7 bases, with 19 bases between them. The CDR3 is 17 amino acids. The germline gives CDR1 MGHDK, CDR2 SYGVNS. CDR3 residues: CASSEYGGLFGGNEQFF. The CDR3 region has the DNA TGTGCCAGCAGTGAATATGGGGGTCTGTTTGGAGGGAATGAGCAGTTCTTC. Looking up the rest from reference TRBV25-1 and TRBJ2-1 gives the full variable domain: EADIYQTPRYLVIGTGKKITLECSQTMGHDKMYWYQQDPGMELHLIHYSYGVNSTEKGDLSSESTVSRIRTEHFPLTLESARPSHTSQYLCASSEYGGLFGGNEQFFGPGTRLTVL.

This clone was seen just once. The chain combines TRBV7-2 with TRBJ2-1; TRBD2 is a possible D gene (5 bases). CDR1 SGHTA and CDR2 FQGNSA come from the germline V gene. The V and J ends lost 3 bases and 6 bases respectively, with 9 bases between them. There are 13 residues in the CDR3. CDR3 protein: CASSFSAVNEQFF. DNA of the CDR3: TGTGCCAGCAGCTTCTCAGCGGTCAATGAGCAGTTCTTC.

This chain uses TRBV19 with TRBJ1-2; 7 bases agree with TRBD1. V lost 7 bases and J lost 4; bases outside the gene matches: 6. CDR3 size: 13 residues. CDR1 is LNHDA and CDR2 is SQIVND in the germline V gene (reference sequence). CDR3 in DNA: TGTGCCAGTAACCCGACAGGGAGCTATGGCTACACCTTC. It translates to CASNPTGSYGYTF. The variable domain in full, with the rest retrieved from reference TRBV19 and TRBJ1-2, is DGGITQSPKYLFRKEGQNVTLSCEQNLNHDAMYWYRQDPGQGLRLIYYSQIVNDFQKGDIAEGYSVSREKKESFPLTVTSAQKNPTAFYLCASNPTGSYGYTFGSGTRLTVV.

This chain uses TRBV5-4 with TRBJ2-3; 7 bases are a match to TRBD2. The CDR3 length is 15 residues. The V segment lost 4 bases and the J segment 3 bases; nucleotides outside the gene matches: 8. Germline V lookup: CDR1 SGHNT, CDR2 YYREEE (reference sequence). The CDR3 loop is CASSRGEGLTDTQYF. The CDR3 DNA reads TGTGCCAGCAGCCGCGGGGAGGGACTTACAGATACGCAGTATTTT.

The chain couples TRBV28 to TRBJ2-3, with TRBD1 identical over 7 bases. The CDR3 contains 15 residues. Per germline, CDR1 MDHEN and CDR2 SYDVKM. Losses at the gene ends were 3 bases for V and 5 bases for J; bases not matched to a gene: 8. The CDR3 sequence is CASSFWQGDRDTQYF. In nucleotides, the CDR3 is TGTGCCAGCAGTTTCTGGCAGGGGGACCGAGATACGCAGTATTTT.

The rearrangement uses TRBV27 and TRBJ2-3; 8 nucleotides line up with TRBD1. Trimming took 9 bases from V and 3 from J; bases not matched to a gene: 5. CDR3 length: 13 residues. The V gene's germline CDR1 is MNHEY and CDR2 SMNVEV (reference sequence). The CDR3 spells CASRTGMTDTQYF. CDR3 DNA sequence: TGTGCCAGTAGGACAGGGATGACAGATACGCAGTATTTT.

The J gene is TRBJ2-7, the V gene TRBV7-9; 7 bases align to TRBD2. Germline values: CDR1 SEHNR, CDR2 FQNEAQ (reference sequence). V gave up 5 bases and J gave up 6 bases; unmatched junction bases: 7. The CDR3 is made up of 13 amino acids. The CDR3 DNA sequence: TGTGCCAGCAGCCAGCTTGGGGGGGGCGAGCAGTACTTC. This translates into CASSQLGGGEQYF.

The chain couples TRBV27 to TRBJ2-6, with 9 bases matching TRBD1. CDR3 length equals 19 residues. V shed 2 bases, J shed 2 bases, and the junction held 10 bases outside the gene matches. Germline V gene data show CDR1 as MNHEY and CDR2 as SMNVEV (reference sequence). CDR3 DNA: TGTGCCAGCAGTTTAGTACTCGCAACAGGGGGCGCTGGGGCCAACGTCCTGACTTTC. As protein: CASSLVLATGGAGANVLTF.

The chain has TRBV5-1 and TRBJ2-1, with D possibly matching TRBD2 (5 bases). The CDR3 covers 14 residues. V lost 8 bases, J lost 0 bases, and 12 bases lay in between. CDR1 is SGHRS, CDR2 YFSETQ, per germline. DNA for the CDR3: TGCGCCAGTGGGTGGGAGAGCTCCTACAATGAGCAGTTCTTC. It yields the protein CASGWESSYNEQFF.

The chain combines TRBV7-2 with TRBJ1-5; 10 nucleotides agree with TRBD1. The germline V gene encodes CDR1 SGHTA and CDR2 FQGNSA. The CDR3 length is 19 residues. V shed 3 bases and J 0 bases; nucleotides not matched to a gene: 11. In DNA, the CDR3 is TGTGCCAGCAGCTTCTCGGGACAGGGGATTTTCGATAGCAATCAGCCCCAGCATTTT. This sequence encodes CASSFSGQGIFDSNQPQHF.

The genes are TRBV27 and TRBJ2-7; the D gene is possibly TRBD2 (7 bases). CDR3 length equals 14 residues. Germline CDR1 and CDR2: MNHEY and SMNVEV (reference sequence). With 2 bases removed from V and 5 bases from J, the gap between germline ends came to 13 bases. The CDR3 loop reads CASSLRGGRDEQYF. In DNA, the CDR3 is TGTGCCAGCAGTTTAAGGGGGGGGCGCGACGAGCAGTACTTC.

The genes are TRBV7-3 and TRBJ1-1, with a tentative D call TRBD1 (5 bases). Per germline, CDR1 SGHTA and CDR2 FQGTGA. V shed 4 bases and J shed 1 base, with 7 bases lying between them. The CDR3 is 13 amino acids. CDR3 region: CASSWTPNTEAFF. CDR3 DNA sequence: TGTGCCAGCAGCTGGACACCGAACACTGAAGCTTTCTTT.